Listed here is a single TCR beta chain. The target antigen is unknown. The protocol was immunoSEQ multiplex PCR, while the TCRdb copy is restricted to in-frame clones and leaves out a portion. This table holds 13,000 to 15,000 clones, around 72% found once. This entry belongs to a study of somatic mutations in cytotoxic T cells in rheumatoid arthritis. Study summary: Patient blood was drawn as 30 ml EDTA; the draw came right after diagnosis and before any treatment.

General observations from the study: Slight underrepresentation of TRBV07 in rheumatoid arthritis patients was not adjusted for multiple comparisons. Age-dependent increases in CD8+ clonality occurred in rheumatoid arthritis patients but not in healthy controls.

The V and J ends lost 1 base and 3 bases respectively, with 12 bases between them. The CDR3 sequence is 15 residues long. CDR1 is MNHEY and CDR2 is SMNVEV in the germline V gene (reference sequence). Source material: CD8+ T cells sorted from blood. The sequence came from an adult with rheumatoid arthritis. This chain uses TRBV27 with TRBJ2-5; perhaps TRBD2 as D (7 bases). CDR3 residues: CASSLYWGGKETQYF. Here the CDR3 DNA reads TGTGCCAGCAGTTTATATTGGGGGGGCAAAGAGACCCAGTACTTC.